This T cell receptor beta chain was recorded in a study of control samples from healthy donors and cancer patients. The table came from immunoSEQ multiplex PCR; TCRdb's copy has only in-frame clones and leaves some out. This table holds some 110,000 clones, roughly 92% found once. The CDR3 length is 14 residues. The germline V gene encodes CDR1 SGHDT and CDR2 YYEEEE. Trimming cost V 2 bases and J 5 bases; bases outside gene matches: 6. The receptor comes from a man younger than 45 in good health. The gene calls are TRBV5-6 and TRBJ1-1, with 7 bases identical to TRBD1. The sample consisted of blood. In DNA form, the CDR3 reads TGTGCCAGCAGCTTAAACAGGGGAGGAACTGAAGCTTTCTTT. Amino acid sequence: CASSLNRGGTEAFF.